Presented here are 5 T cell receptor beta chains from one specimen sequenced in a study of OX40 agonist ivuxolimab in advanced cancers. The table came from immunoSEQ multiplex PCR; TCRdb's copy has only in-frame clones and leaves some out. The data hold under 70,000 clones, with approximately 90% observed a single time. The sample consisted of CD4+ or CD8+ T cells sorted from blood, taken in a trial of the OX40 agonist ivuxolimab. Receptors were obtained from an adult with an advanced solid tumor such as melanoma, head and neck, liver or kidney cancer.

The V and J genes are TRBV19 and TRBJ2-3, with TRBD2 as a possible D gene (6 bases). V was clipped by 6 bases and J by 7 bases, with 11 bases between them. Germline V gene sequence: CDR1 LNHDA, CDR2 SQIVND (reference sequence). CDR3 length equals 12 residues. The CDR3 loop reads CASSPGGNTQYF. The CDR3 DNA sequence: TGTGCCAGTAGCCCCGGCGGGAATACGCAGTATTTT. Full variable domain (outside the CDR3, taken from reference TRBV19 and TRBJ2-3): DGGITQSPKYLFRKEGQNVTLSCEQNLNHDAMYWYRQDPGQGLRLIYYSQIVNDFQKGDIAEGYSVSREKKESFPLTVTSAQKNPTAFYLCASSPGGNTQYFGPGTRLTVL.

The chain links TRBV27 to TRBJ2-1; TRBD2 aligns across 7 bases. With V trimmed by 7 bases and J by 2 bases, 5 bases remained unmatched. The CDR3 is 14 residues long. Germline CDR1 and CDR2: MNHEY and SMNVEV (reference sequence). DNA of the CDR3: TGTGCCAGCACCGCGGGGGTAGCCTACAATGAGCAGTTCTTC. Encoded protein: CASTAGVAYNEQFF.

This rearrangement joins TRBV20-1 to TRBJ2-3, with D unclear. Per germline, CDR1 DFQATT and CDR2 SNEGSKA (reference sequence). The CDR3 spans 11 residues. Between the trimmed V and J ends, which lost 2 bases and 8 bases, there was a span of 8 bases. The DNA of the CDR3 is TGCAGTGCTAGAACGGATGGTACGCAGTATTTT. Translation gives CSARTDGTQYF.

The V and J genes are TRBV28 and TRBJ2-1, with unresolved D. The CDR3 loop spans 11 amino acids. Trimming cost V 7 bases and J 2 bases, with 3 bases left between them. The V gene's germline CDR1 is MDHEN and CDR2 SYDVKM. CDR3: CASKTYNEQFF. The CDR3 DNA reads TGTGCCAGCAAGACCTACAATGAGCAGTTCTTC.

In nucleotides, the CDR3 is TGTGCCTGGAGTTCCGGGACTCAAGAGTACTTC. As protein: CAWSSGTQEYF. This rearrangement joins TRBV30 to TRBJ2-7; D possibly corresponds to TRBD2 (6 bases). Germline V lookup: CDR1 GTSNPN, CDR2 SVGIG (reference sequence). The CDR3 extends over 11 amino acids. The V and J ends lost 2 bases and 11 bases respectively, with 13 bases between them.